The T cell receptor (beta chain) under discussion was sequenced for a study of T cells in Graves' hyperthyroidism and ophthalmopathy. The sample holds many counts of this clonotype. CDR1 is ENHRY, CDR2 SYGVKD, per germline. The ends were cut back, 0 bases at V and 6 bases at J, with 12 bases in the middle. There are 15 residues in the CDR3. The CDR3 regions of TCR beta were amplified from RNA transcripts. Carried out on the TCR CDR3, a first-round RT-PCR used the HTBI primer set. TCRdb used MiXCR to reprocess the multiplex PCR reads, holding one entry per CDR3 protein. Among about 540,000 distinct CDR3 sequences listed, just over 45% were seen once.

The chain has TRBV10-3 and TRBJ1-5; maybe TRBD1 (5 bases). This sequence was found in a woman aged 18-29 years with Graves' hyperthyroidism. Sequencing was performed on peripheral blood or thyroid tissue (not recorded which). CDR3 coding DNA: TGTGCCATCAGTGAGTCGAATCTCCAGGGTCAGCCCCAGCATTTT. It translates to CAISESNLQGQPQHF.